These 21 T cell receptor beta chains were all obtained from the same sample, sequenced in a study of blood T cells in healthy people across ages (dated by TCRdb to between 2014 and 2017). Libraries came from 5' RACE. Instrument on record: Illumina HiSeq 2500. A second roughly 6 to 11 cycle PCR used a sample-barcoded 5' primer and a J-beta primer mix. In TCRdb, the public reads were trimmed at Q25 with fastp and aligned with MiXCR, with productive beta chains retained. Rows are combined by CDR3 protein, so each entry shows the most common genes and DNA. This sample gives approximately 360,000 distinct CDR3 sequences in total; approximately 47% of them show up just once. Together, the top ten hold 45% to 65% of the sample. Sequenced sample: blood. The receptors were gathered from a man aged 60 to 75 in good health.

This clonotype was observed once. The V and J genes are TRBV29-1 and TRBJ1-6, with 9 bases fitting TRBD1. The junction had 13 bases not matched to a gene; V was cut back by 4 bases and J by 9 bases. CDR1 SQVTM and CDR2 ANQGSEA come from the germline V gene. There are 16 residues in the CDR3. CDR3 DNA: TGCAGCGTTGGAAAATTACCGGGACAGGGATGTTCACCCCTCCACTTT. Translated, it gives CSVGKLPGQGCSPLHF. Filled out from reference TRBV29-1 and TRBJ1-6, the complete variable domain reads SAVISQKPSRDICQRGTSLTIQCQVDSQVTMMFWYRQQPGQSLTLIATANQGSEATYESGFVIDKFPISRPNLTFSTLTVSNMSPEDSSIYLCSVGKLPGQGCSPLHFGNGTRLTVT.

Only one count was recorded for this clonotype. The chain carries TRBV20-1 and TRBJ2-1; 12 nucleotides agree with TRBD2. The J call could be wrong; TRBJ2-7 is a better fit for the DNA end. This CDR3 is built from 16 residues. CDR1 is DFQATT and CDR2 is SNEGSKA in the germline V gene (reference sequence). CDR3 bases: TGCAGTGCTGTAACTAGCGGGGGGAGCTCCTACAATGAGCAGTACTTC. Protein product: CSAVTSGGSSYNEQYF.

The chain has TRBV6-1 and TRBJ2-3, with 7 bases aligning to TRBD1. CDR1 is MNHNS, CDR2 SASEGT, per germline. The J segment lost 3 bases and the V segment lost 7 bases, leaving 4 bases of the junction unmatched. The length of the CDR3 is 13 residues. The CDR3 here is CASKRQGTDTQYF. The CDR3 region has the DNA TGTGCCAGCAAGAGACAGGGTACAGATACGCAGTATTTT.

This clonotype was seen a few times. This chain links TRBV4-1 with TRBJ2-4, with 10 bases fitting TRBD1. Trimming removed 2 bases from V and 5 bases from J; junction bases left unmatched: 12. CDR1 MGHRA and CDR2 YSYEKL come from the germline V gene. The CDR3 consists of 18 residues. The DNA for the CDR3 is TGCGCCAGCAGCCAACCACGGACGACAGGGGGCTGGGAAAACATTCAGTACTTC. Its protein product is CASSQPRTTGGWENIQYF.

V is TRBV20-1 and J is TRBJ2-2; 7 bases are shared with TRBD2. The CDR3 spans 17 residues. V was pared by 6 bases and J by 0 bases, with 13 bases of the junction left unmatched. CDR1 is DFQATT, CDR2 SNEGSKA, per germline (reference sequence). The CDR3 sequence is CSAPRAAGFANTGELFF. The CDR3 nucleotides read TGCAGTGCACCGAGGGCAGCGGGGTTCGCGAACACCGGGGAGCTGTTTTTT.

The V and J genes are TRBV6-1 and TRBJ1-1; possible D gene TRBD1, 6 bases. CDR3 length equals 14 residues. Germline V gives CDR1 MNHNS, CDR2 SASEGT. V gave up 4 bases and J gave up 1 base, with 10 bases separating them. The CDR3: CASSGRTANTEAFF. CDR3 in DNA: TGTGCCAGCAGTGGACGGACAGCGAACACTGAAGCTTTCTTT.

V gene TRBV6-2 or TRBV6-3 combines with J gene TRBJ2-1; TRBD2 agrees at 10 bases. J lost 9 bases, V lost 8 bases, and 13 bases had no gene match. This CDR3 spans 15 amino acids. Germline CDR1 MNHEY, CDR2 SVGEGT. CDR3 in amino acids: CASRSVAGGFGEQFF. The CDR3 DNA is TGTGCCAGCCGTTCCGTAGCGGGGGGCTTCGGTGAGCAGTTCTTC.

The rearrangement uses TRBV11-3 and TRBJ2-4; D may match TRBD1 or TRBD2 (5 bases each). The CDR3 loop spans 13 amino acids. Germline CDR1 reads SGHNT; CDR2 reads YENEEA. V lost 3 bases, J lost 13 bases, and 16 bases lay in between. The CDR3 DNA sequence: TGTGCCAGCAGCTTCGGGGCCCAAGAGATCCAGTACTTC. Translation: CASSFGAQEIQYF. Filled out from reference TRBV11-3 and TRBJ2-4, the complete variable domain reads EAGVVQSPRYKIIEKKQPVAFWCNPISGHNTLYWYLQNLGQGPELLIRYENEEAVDDSQLPKDRFSAERLKGVDSTLKIQPAELGDSAVYLCASSFGAQEIQYFGAGTRLSVL.

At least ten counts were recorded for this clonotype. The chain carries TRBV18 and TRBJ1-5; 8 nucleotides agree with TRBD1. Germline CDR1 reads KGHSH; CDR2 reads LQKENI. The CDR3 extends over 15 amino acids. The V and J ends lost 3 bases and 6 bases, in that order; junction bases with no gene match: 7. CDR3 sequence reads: CASSPGQGRIQPQHF. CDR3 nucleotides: TGTGCCAGCTCACCCGGACAGGGAAGGATTCAGCCCCAGCATTTT.

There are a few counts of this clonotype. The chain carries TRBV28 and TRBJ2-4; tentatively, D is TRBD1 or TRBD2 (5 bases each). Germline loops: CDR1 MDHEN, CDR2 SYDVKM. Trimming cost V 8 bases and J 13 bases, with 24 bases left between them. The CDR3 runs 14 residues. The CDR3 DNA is TGTGCCAGCTATGGGGCGAACGAGGGAAGCTTGCAGTACTTC. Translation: CASYGANEGSLQYF.

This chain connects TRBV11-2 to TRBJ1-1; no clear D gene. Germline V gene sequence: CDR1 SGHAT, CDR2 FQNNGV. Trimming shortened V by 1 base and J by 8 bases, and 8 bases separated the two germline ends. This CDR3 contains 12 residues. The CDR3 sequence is CASSLGGREAFF. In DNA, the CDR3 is TGTGCCAGCAGCTTAGGGGGTCGGGAAGCTTTCTTT.

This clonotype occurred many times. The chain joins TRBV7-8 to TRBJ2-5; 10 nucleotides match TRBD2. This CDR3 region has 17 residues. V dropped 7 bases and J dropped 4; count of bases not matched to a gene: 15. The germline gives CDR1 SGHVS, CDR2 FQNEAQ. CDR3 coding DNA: TGTGCCAGCATCGGACAGGCTAGCGGGGGAATAGTAGAGACCCAGTACTTC. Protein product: CASIGQASGGIVETQYF. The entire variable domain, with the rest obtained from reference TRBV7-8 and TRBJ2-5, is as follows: GAGVSQSPRYKVAKRGQDVALRCDPISGHVSLFWYQQALGQGPEFLTYFQNEAQLDKSGLPSDRFFAERPEGSVSTLKIQRTQQEDSAVYLCASIGQASGGIVETQYFGPGTRLLVL.

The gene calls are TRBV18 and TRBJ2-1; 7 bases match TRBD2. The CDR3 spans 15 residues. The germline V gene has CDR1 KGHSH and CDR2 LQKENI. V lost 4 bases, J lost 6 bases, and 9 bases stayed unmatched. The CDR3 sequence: CASSRSAGAPNEQFF. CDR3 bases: TGTGCCAGCTCACGGTCGGCGGGAGCCCCCAATGAGCAGTTCTTC.

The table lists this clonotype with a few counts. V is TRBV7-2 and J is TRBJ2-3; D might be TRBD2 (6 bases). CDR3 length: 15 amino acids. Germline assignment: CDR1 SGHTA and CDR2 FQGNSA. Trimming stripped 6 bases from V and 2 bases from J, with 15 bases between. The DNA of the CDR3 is TGTGCCAGCAGATATCTTGGGGGACTCACAGATACGCAGTATTTT. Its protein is CASRYLGGLTDTQYF. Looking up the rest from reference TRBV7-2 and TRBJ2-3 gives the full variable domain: GAGVSQSPSNKVTEKGKDVELRCDPISGHTALYWYRQSLGQGLEFLIYFQGNSAPDKSGLPSDRFSAERTGGSVSTLTIQRTQQEDSAVYLCASRYLGGLTDTQYFGPGTRLTVL.

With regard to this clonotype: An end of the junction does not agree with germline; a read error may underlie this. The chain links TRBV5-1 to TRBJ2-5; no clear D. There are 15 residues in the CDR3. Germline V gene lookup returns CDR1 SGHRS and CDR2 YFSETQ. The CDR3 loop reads CASSFSPGQQETQYF. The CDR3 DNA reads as TGTGCCAGCAGCTTTTCACCGGGCCAGCAAGAGACCCAGTACTTC.

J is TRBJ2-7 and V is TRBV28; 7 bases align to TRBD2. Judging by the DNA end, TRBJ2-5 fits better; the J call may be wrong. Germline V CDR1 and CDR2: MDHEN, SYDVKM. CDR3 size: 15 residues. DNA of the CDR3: TGTGCCAGCAGTTTTAACGGGGACGGGGGGGAGACCCAGTACTTC. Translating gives CASSFNGDGGETQYF.

The CDR3 DNA sequence: TGTGCCAGCAGCACTACGGGACAGAAGTACACAGATACGCAGTATTTT. This codes for CASSTTGQKYTDTQYF. The chain employs TRBV11-2 and TRBJ2-3, with 7 bases matching TRBD1. CDR3 length equals 16 residues. Germline loops: CDR1 SGHAT, CDR2 FQNNGV. After removal of 5 bases from V and 2 bases from J, the junction contained 10 bases not matched to a gene. Filled out from reference TRBV11-2 and TRBJ2-3, the complete variable domain reads EAGVAQSPRYKIIEKRQSVAFWCNPISGHATLYWYQQILGQGPKLLIQFQNNGVVDDSQLPKDRFSAERLKGVDSTLKIQPAKLEDSAVYLCASSTTGQKYTDTQYFGPGTRLTVL.

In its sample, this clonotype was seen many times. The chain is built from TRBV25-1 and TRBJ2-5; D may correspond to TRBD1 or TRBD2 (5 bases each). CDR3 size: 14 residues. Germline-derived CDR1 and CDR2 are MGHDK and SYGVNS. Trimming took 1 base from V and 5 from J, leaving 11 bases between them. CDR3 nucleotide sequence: TGTGCCAGCAGTGAATTTCGAGGGGTCGAGACCCAGTACTTC. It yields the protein CASSEFRGVETQYF.

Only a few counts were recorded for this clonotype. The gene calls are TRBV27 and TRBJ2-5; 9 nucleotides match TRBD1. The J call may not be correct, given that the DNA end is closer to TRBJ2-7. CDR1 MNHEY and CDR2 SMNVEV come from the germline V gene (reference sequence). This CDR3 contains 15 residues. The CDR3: CASTLRTGAFYEQYF. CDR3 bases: TGTGCCAGCACCCTACGGACAGGGGCATTCTACGAGCAGTACTTC.

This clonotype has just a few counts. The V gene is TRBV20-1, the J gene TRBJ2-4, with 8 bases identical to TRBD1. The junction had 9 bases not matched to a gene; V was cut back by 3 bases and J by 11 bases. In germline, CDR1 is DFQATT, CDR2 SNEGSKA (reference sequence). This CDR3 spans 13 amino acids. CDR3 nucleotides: TGCAGTGCTAGGGACAGGGATTTTGAATTTCAGTACTTC. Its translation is CSARDRDFEFQYF.

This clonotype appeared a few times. Here the CDR3 DNA reads TGCAGCGCGGGACCGGGGGGGGGTAGTACGCAGTATTTT. Translated, it gives CSAGPGGGSTQYF. V is TRBV29-1 and J is TRBJ2-3; 8 nucleotides line up with TRBD2. This CDR3 has 13 amino acids. V shed 7 bases and J 8 bases; nucleotides not matched to a gene: 11. CDR1 is SQVTM, CDR2 ANQGSEA, per germline.